Reported below is one T cell receptor (beta chain). Its antigen is still unknown. PCR was performed using 60 Vbeta and 13 Jbeta primers. Sequenced by immunoSEQ multiplex PCR; TCRdb stores in-frame clones only, minus some. The sample shows about 110,000 clones, around 83% of them seen only once. This entry comes from a study of cytomegalovirus exposure and HLA in healthy donors. CDR1 is LNHNV, CDR2 YYDKDF, per germline (reference sequence). Unmatched junction bases numbered 13, after V lost 3 bases and J lost 5 bases. CDR3 length equals 17 residues. Findings and caveats of the study: Reports showed the classifier diagnosing cytomegalovirus status with high specificity and sensitivity. TCR beta chains numbering some 160 were designated cytomegalovirus-associated. In a later analysis, across HLA loci, associated TCR counts were highest for DRB1, lowest for HLA-C. Productive status was seen about 90% or about 30% of the time for most TCR beta V segments in an earlier analysis.

The sequence was collected from a woman aged 55-70 years in good health and CMV-seropositive. The sequenced sample was PBMCs. V gene TRBV15 combines with J gene TRBJ2-5; 9 nucleotides align to TRBD2. The CDR3 sequence is CATSRGSSGVSGETQYF. CDR3 DNA: TGTGCCACCAGCAGGGGGTCTAGCGGGGTTAGTGGGGAGACCCAGTACTTC.